Presented here are 20 T cell receptor beta chains from one specimen sequenced in a study of molecular identifiers for immune sequencing clone quantification. TCRdb redid the calling of the PCR reads with MiXCR, one entry per CDR3 protein. The table includes about half a million distinct CDR3 sequences, less than 30% detected once. Sequencing was performed on naive CD8+ T cells from blood, with Jurkat cell RNA spiked in. The subset was: FACS-sorted CD8+CD4-CCR7+CD45RA+ naive T cells. The receptors originated from a human donor in good health. Some libraries in this study had Jurkat cell RNA spiked in.

The rearrangement links TRBV19 to TRBJ2-6; D is unclear. CDR1 is LNHDA and CDR2 is SQIVND in the germline V gene (reference sequence). This CDR3 has 17 residues. The V end was cut by 2 bases, the J end by 0 bases, with 11 bases between. The CDR3 here is CASSIWLDPSGANVLTF. CDR3 coding DNA: TGTGCCAGTAGTATATGGCTGGATCCCTCTGGGGCCAACGTCCTGACTTTC.

This clonotype has more than one count but fewer than ten. J is TRBJ2-1 and V is TRBV7-6; 10 bases line up with TRBD2. The V segment lost 5 bases and the J segment 5 bases; nucleotides outside the gene matches: 3. This CDR3 is built from 14 residues. Germline CDR1 and CDR2: SGHVS and FNYEAQ. The CDR3 loop reads CASSRTSGHNEQFF. The DNA of the CDR3 is TGTGCCAGCAGCCGGACTAGCGGCCACAATGAGCAGTTCTTC. The variable domain in full, with the rest retrieved from reference TRBV7-6 and TRBJ2-1, is GAGVSQSPRYKVTKRGQDVALRCDPISGHVSLYWYRQALGQGPEFLTYFNYEAQQDKSGLPNDRFSAERPEGSISTLTIQRTEQRDSAMYRCASSRTSGHNEQFFGPGTRLTVL.

This clonotype was seen many times. The chain recombines TRBV4-3 with TRBJ1-1; D unresolved. From germline, CDR1 is LGHNA and CDR2 YSLEER. The CDR3 has 15 residues. Trimming shortened V by 1 base and J by 11 bases, and 20 bases separated the two germline ends. The CDR3 protein is CASSQGTRLPFWAFF. The CDR3 DNA reads TGCGCCAGCAGCCAAGGGACCCGATTACCCTTTTGGGCTTTCTTT.

J is TRBJ2-7 and V is TRBV7-8; 9 positions agree with TRBD1. After removal of 0 bases from V and 1 base from J, the junction contained 4 bases not matched to a gene. The CDR3 totals 16 residues. CDR1 is SGHVS and CDR2 is FQNEAQ in the germline V gene. The DNA for the CDR3 is TGTGCCAGCAGCTTAGCGCTCGGACAGGGGTCCTACGAGCAGTACTTC. This codes for CASSLALGQGSYEQYF.

A remark on this clonotype: A much larger clone sits a single nucleotide away, making a read error possible. The gene calls are TRBV5-3 and TRBJ2-7, with TRBD1 matching over 8 bases. TRBV5-3 is marked as an open reading frame, function uncertain. CDR3 length: 15 residues. V was pared by 8 bases and J by 4 bases, with 14 bases of the junction left unmatched. The CDR3 loop reads CASNYLGQVIYEQYF. The CDR3, as DNA: TGTGCCAGCAACTACCTGGGACAGGTTATATACGAGCAGTACTTC.

In the case of this clonotype: A much larger clone lies a single base off, so this may be a read error. The rearrangement uses TRBV24-1 and TRBJ2-3, with 14 bases aligning to TRBD2. CDR1 is KGHDR, CDR2 SFDVKD, per germline. The CDR3 spans 19 residues. The CDR3 nucleotides are TGTGCCACCAGTGATTCGGGACTAGCGGGAGAGGGTGGCACAGGTACGCAGTATTTT. This gives the protein CATSDSGLAGEGGTGTQYF.

This clonotype was picked up many times. The V gene is TRBV20-1, the J gene TRBJ2-1; TRBD2 matches 7 bases. V lost 3 bases, J lost 1 base, and 9 bases stayed unmatched. This CDR3 region has 16 residues. The V gene's germline CDR1 is DFQATT and CDR2 SNEGSKA (reference sequence). The CDR3 region has the DNA TGCAGTGCTAGGAGACTCGGCGGGAGTTCCTACAATGAGCAGTTCTTC. Protein product: CSARRLGGSSYNEQFF.

Notes on this clonotype: Possible read error: a much larger clone is one base away. V gene TRBV12-3 or TRBV12-4 combines with J gene TRBJ2-6; TRBD1 matches at 10 bases. With 2 bases clipped from V and 6 bases from J, the junction kept 7 bases outside the gene matches. The CDR3 is 17 amino acids. DNA for the CDR3: TGTGCCAGCAGTTTAAGCGGGACAGGGGCTGAGGCCAACGTCCTGACTTTC. This translates into CASSLSGTGAEANVLTF.

J is TRBJ1-1 and V is TRBV6-2 or TRBV6-3; D might be TRBD1 (5 bases). V shed 0 bases and J shed 5 bases, with 10 bases lying between them. The germline V gene has CDR1 MNHEY and CDR2 SVGEGT. The length of the CDR3 is 14 residues. CDR3 sequence reads: CASSYSVGVTEAFF. For the CDR3, the DNA is TGTGCCAGCAGTTACTCGGTAGGGGTAACTGAAGCTTTCTTT.

The rearrangement uses TRBV9 and TRBJ1-3; D is uncertain. The germline V gene has CDR1 SGDLS and CDR2 YYNGEE. V lost 0 bases and J lost 4, with 8 bases in between. The CDR3 runs to 14 residues. In DNA, the CDR3 is TGTGCCAGCAGCGTAGCTGGGGAAGGAAACACCATATATTTT. It translates to CASSVAGEGNTIYF.

This clonotype has a handful of counts. The chain couples TRBV27 to TRBJ2-7, with a weak D call TRBD1 (5 bases). The CDR3 is made up of 13 amino acids. The germline V and J ends were trimmed by 5 bases and 3 bases, with 11 bases remaining between them. Germline loops: CDR1 MNHEY, CDR2 SMNVEV (reference sequence). The CDR3 coding sequence is TGTGCCAGCAGTGCCCGACAGCACTACGAGCAGTACTTC. Its translation: CASSARQHYEQYF.

This chain connects TRBV27 to TRBJ2-3, with 8 positions matching TRBD1. Losses at the gene ends were 5 bases for V and 3 bases for J; bases not matched to a gene: 10. CDR1 MNHEY and CDR2 SMNVEV come from the germline V gene (reference sequence). This CDR3 is 16 amino acids long. In nucleotides, the CDR3 is TGTGCCAGCAGTGGGACAGGAAAAGGGCTTACAGATACGCAGTATTTT. Translation gives CASSGTGKGLTDTQYF.

This clonotype has a handful of counts. The rearrangement joins TRBV30 to TRBJ2-4; D not resolved. Germline loops: CDR1 GTSNPN, CDR2 SVGIG (reference sequence). The V end was cut by 0 bases, the J end by 8 bases, with 11 bases between. The CDR3 covers 13 residues. The CDR3 spells CAWSVGRTDIQYF. CDR3 sequence (DNA): TGTGCCTGGAGTGTAGGGCGGACGGACATTCAGTACTTC. Full variable domain (missing parts from reference TRBV30 and TRBJ2-4): SQTIHQWPATLVQPVGSPLSLECTVEGTSNPNLYWYRQAAGRGLQLLFYSVGIGQISSEVPQNLSASRPQDRQFILSSKKLLLSDSGFYLCAWSVGRTDIQYFGAGTRLSVL.

The sample holds a few counts of this clonotype. J is TRBJ1-6 and V is TRBV6-2 or TRBV6-3; D is possibly TRBD1 (6 bases). There are 15 residues in the CDR3. Germline V gene sequence: CDR1 MNHEY, CDR2 SVGEGT. The V gene lost 3 bases and the J gene lost 14 bases, with 20 bases spanning the gap. In DNA form, the CDR3 reads TGTGCCAGCAGTTATGCGGGACACGCCGGTCGGGCCCTCCACTTT. This encodes CASSYAGHAGRALHF.

In this sample, this clonotype turned up a few times. CDR3 in DNA: TGTGCCAGCAGCTATACTTACACCGGGGAGCTGTTTTTT. It yields the protein CASSYTYTGELFF. The chain joins TRBV7-3 to TRBJ2-2; D not certain. CDR3 length: 13 amino acids. The V gene's germline CDR1 is SGHTA and CDR2 FQGTGA. V was shortened by 4 bases and J by 3 bases, with 6 bases between the two germline ends.

Only a few counts were recorded for this clonotype. This sequence joins TRBV5-1 and TRBJ2-3; D not certain. V was trimmed by 1 base and J by 6 bases, leaving 18 bases between them. The CDR3 loop spans 16 amino acids. Germline V gene sequence: CDR1 SGHRS, CDR2 YFSETQ. The chain's CDR3 is CASSLTGDTVWDTQYF. The DNA for the CDR3 is TGCGCCAGCAGCTTGACTGGCGACACAGTTTGGGATACGCAGTATTTT.

Details on this clonotype: The germline gene is not matched at one end of the junction; a read error may be the cause. The chain employs TRBV15 and TRBJ2-3; D not resolved. CDR3 length: 14 amino acids. Germline V gene data show CDR1 as LNHNV and CDR2 as YYDKDF (reference sequence). In DNA form, the CDR3 reads TGTGCCACCAGCGGCGTCCTGAGCACAGATACGCGGTATTTT. Translation gives CATSGVLSTDTRYF. Supplemented by reference TRBV15 and TRBJ2-3, the full variable domain reads DAMVIQNPRYQVTQFGKPVTLSCSQTLNHNVMYWYQQKSSQAPKLLFHYYDKDFNNEADTPDNFQSRRPNTSFCFLDIRSPGLGDTAMYLCATSGVLSTDTRYFGPGTRLTVL.

This clonotype was detected only a few times. V and J are TRBV4-3 and TRBJ2-3; weak D call: TRBD2 (5 bases). This CDR3 region has 13 residues. V lost 10 bases and J lost 4, with 15 bases in between. In germline, CDR1 is LGHNA, CDR2 YSLEER. CDR3 protein: CATARVASDTQYF. In DNA form, the CDR3 reads TGCGCCACCGCTCGGGTAGCGTCAGATACGCAGTATTTT.

This clonotype has ten or more counts. This chain joins TRBV12-3 or TRBV12-4 and TRBJ1-5; 7 bases are a match to TRBD1. CDR3 length: 15 amino acids. V was pared by 6 bases and J by 1 base, with 6 bases of the junction left unmatched. The CDR3 region has the DNA TGTGCCAGCAGCCGTGGGACAGAGAGCAATCAGCCCCAGCATTTT. As protein: CASSRGTESNQPQHF.

In this sample, this clonotype turned up many times. The chain couples TRBV29-1 to TRBJ2-3; TRBD2 is a possible D gene (6 bases). Germline V lookup: CDR1 SQVTM, CDR2 ANQGSEA. There are 13 residues in the CDR3. Between the trimmed V and J ends, which lost 8 bases and 0 bases, there was a span of 12 bases. In nucleotides, the CDR3 is TGCAGCACTGACGGGGGAAGCACAGATACGCAGTATTTT. As protein: CSTDGGSTDTQYF.